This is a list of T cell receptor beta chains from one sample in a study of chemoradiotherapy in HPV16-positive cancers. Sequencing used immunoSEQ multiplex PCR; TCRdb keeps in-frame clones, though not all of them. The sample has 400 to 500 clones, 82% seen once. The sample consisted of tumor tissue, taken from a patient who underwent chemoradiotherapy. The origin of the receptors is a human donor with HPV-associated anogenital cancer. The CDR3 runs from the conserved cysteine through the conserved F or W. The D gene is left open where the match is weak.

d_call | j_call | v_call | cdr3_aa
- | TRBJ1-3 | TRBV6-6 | CASRLYSGNTIYF
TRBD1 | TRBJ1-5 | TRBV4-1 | CASSPARVGQGTYSNQPQHF
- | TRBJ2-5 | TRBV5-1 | CASSFFIGETQYF
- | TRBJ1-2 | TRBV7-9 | CASSLEPAANYGYTF
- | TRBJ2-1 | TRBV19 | CASSIQGSYNEQFF
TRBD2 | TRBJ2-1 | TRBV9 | CASSGTGTRAYNEQFF
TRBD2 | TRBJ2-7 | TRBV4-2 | CASSQDGGGSPYEQYF
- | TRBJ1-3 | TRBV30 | CAWNRGERNTIYF
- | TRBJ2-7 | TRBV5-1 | CASSRMPGQDSYEQYF
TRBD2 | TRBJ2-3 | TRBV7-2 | CASSLQRGGPDTQYF